This TCR beta chain came from a study of T-cell reconstitution after alpha-beta-depleted transplantation in children. This clonotype was counted ten times or more. The TCRbeta library was prepared with unique molecular identifiers. Each CDR3 protein gets one entry after TCRdb re-called the PCR reads with MiXCR. The sample includes 350,000 to 500,000 distinct CDR3 sequences, roughly two fifths of them seen just once. Germline loops: CDR1 SEHNR, CDR2 FQNEAQ (reference sequence). The CDR3 length is 13 residues. Sequencing used PBMCs, obtained before TCRalphabeta/CD19-depleted stem cell transplant. The genes are TRBV7-9 and TRBJ2-2; TRBD1 or TRBD2 may be the D gene (5 bases each). The source is a girl aged 2 to 9 with aplastic anemia, due to receive a stem cell transplant. The CDR3 region is CASGPGTAGELFF. In DNA, the CDR3 is TGTGCGAGCGGTCCGGGGACGGCCGGGGAGCTGTTTTTT.